This T cell receptor (beta chain) was sequenced for a study of control samples from healthy donors and cancer patients. Clones were read by immunoSEQ multiplex PCR, and TCRdb kept only the in-frame ones, dropping some. The sample lists roughly 84,000 clones, 90% to 95% occurring once. Germline values: CDR1 SGHDN, CDR2 FVKESK. CDR3 length equals 13 residues. The V end lost 4 bases, the J end lost 8 bases, and 14 bases lay between the germline ends. The sample was blood. The chain recombines TRBV14 with TRBJ1-1; D unresolved. This sequence was found in a man aged 45-65 years in good health. The CDR3 DNA reads TGTGCCAGCAGCCTTAAACCCCACGGGGAAGCTTTCTTT. It encodes CASSLKPHGEAFF. The complete variable domain, with remaining parts taken from reference TRBV14 and TRBJ1-1, reads EAGVTQFPSHSVIEKGQTVTLRCDPISGHDNLYWYRRVMGKEIKFLLHFVKESKQDESGMPNNRFLAERTGGTYSTLKVQPAELEDSGVYFCASSLKPHGEAFFGQGTRLTVV.